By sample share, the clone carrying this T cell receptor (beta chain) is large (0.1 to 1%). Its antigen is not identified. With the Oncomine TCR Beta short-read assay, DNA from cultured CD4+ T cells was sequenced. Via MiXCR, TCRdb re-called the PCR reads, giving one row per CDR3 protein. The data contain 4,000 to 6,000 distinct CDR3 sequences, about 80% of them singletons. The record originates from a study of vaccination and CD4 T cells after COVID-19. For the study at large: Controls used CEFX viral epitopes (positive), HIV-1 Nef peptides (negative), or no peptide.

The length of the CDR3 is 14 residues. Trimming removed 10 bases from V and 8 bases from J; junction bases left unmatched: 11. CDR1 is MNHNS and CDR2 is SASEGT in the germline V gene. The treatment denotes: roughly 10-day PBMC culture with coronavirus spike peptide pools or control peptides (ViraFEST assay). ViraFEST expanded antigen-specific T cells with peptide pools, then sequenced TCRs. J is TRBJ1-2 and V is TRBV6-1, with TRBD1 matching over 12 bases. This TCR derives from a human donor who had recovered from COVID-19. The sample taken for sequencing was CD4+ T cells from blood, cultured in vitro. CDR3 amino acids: CAITPGQGARGYTF. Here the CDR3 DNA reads TGTGCCATCACTCCGGGACAGGGGGCGCGAGGCTACACCTTC.